This is a list of T cell receptor beta chains from one sample in a study of early stage breast cancer tumors. This table comes from immunoSEQ multiplex PCR, and its TCRdb copy is limited to in-frame clones, with some not included. This sample yields about 51,000 clones, of which just under 80% are seen a single time; around 3.4% belongs to the top ten. Sequenced input: blood. All receptors derive from a person aged 35-55 years with breast cancer. The CDR3 runs from the conserved cysteine through the conserved F or W. The D gene is left open where the match is weak. Only part of the rows carry a size: once, few, many, or a class if the clone is expanded.

TRBD2 TRBJ2-2 TRBV4-2 - CASSPGGAGLAGAAHTGELFF TGTGCCAGCAGCCCTGGGGGGGCGGGACTAGCGGGAGCAGCCCACACCGGGGAGCTGTTTTTT
TRBD2 TRBJ2-1 TRBV10-2 - CASTGTRVNEQFF TGCGCCAGCACCGGGACTAGAGTCAATGAGCAGTTCTTC
TRBD1 TRBJ2-5 TRBV4-2 few CASSQKGQGLFETQYF TGTGCCAGCAGCCAAAAGGGACAGGGCCTTTTCGAGACCCAGTACTTC
- TRBJ2-1 TRBV5-8 - CASSLDASGSYNEQFF TGTGCCAGCAGCTTGGACGCAAGTGGGTCCTACAATGAGCAGTTCTTC
- TRBJ1-1 TRBV6-1 - CASSEGARAFF TGTGCCAGCAGTGAGGGGGCTAGAGCTTTCTTT
- TRBJ1-3 TRBV7-2 - CASSLIGRPSGNTIYF TGTGCCAGCAGCTTGATTGGGCGCCCCTCTGGAAACACCATATATTTT
- TRBJ2-7 TRBV21-1 - CASSNIEWDSPTYEQYF TGTGCCAGCAGCAATATTGAGTGGGACTCACCTACCTACGAGCAGTACTTC
- TRBJ1-1 TRBV19 few CASSIGQLNTEAFF TGTGCCAGTAGTATCGGGCAGCTTAACACTGAAGCTTTCTTT
- TRBJ2-1 TRBV4-2 - CASSAGPRTYNEQFF TGTGCCAGCAGCGCGGGCCCGCGGACCTACAATGAGCAGTTCTTC
- TRBJ2-7 TRBV5-6 - CASSSGPPGTSYEQYF TGTGCCAGCAGCTCGGGCCCCCCGGGGACCTCCTACGAGCAGTACTTC
- TRBJ1-5 TRBV9 - CASSAQQRRLRGDGYSNQPQHF TGTGCCAGCAGCGCCCAACAGAGGAGACTCAGGGGAGATGGATATAGCAATCAGCCCCAGCATTTT
- TRBJ2-5 TRBV10-3 - CAIGPGGDHQETQYF TGTGCCATCGGGCCGGGCGGGGACCACCAAGAGACCCAGTACTTC
- TRBJ2-2 TRBV30 few CAWSVKYQDGELFF TGTGCCTGGAGTGTAAAATATCAGGACGGGGAGCTGTTTTTT
- TRBJ1-4 TRBV6-5 - CASSYSMRQGNEKLFF TGTGCCAGCAGTTACTCGATGAGGCAGGGAAATGAAAAACTGTTTTTT
- TRBJ1-4 TRBV7-2 few CASSSTLLQANEKLFF TGTGCCAGCAGCTCAACCTTGTTACAGGCTAATGAAAAACTGTTTTTT
- TRBJ2-5 TRBV2 once CASVAVLGETQYF TGTGCCAGCGTAGCGGTCTTAGGGGAGACCCAGTACTTC
- TRBJ2-7 TRBV5-1 - CASSLATGLAEGYEQYF TGCGCCAGCAGCTTGGCGACAGGGCTAGCGGAAGGTTACGAGCAGTACTTC
TRBD2 TRBJ2-3 TRBV19 - CASSLQREPDTQYF TGTGCCAGTAGTCTCCAGCGGGAGCCAGATACGCAGTATTTT
- TRBJ2-5 TRBV5-1 - CASTTGWAETQYF TGCGCCAGCACTACAGGGTGGGCGGAGACCCAGTACTTC
- TRBJ2-6 TRBV5-4 - CASSLGLPAGANVLTF TGTGCCAGCAGCTTGGGATTACCCGCTGGGGCCAACGTCCTGACTTTC